The 7 T cell receptor beta chains listed next were all sequenced from one sample in a study of T-cell reconstitution after alpha-beta-depleted transplantation in children. It was with unique molecular identifiers that the TCRbeta library was prepared. TCRdb re-derived calls from the PCR reads in MiXCR, one entry per CDR3 protein. The data hold about 250,000 distinct CDR3 sequences, with 20% to 30% observed a single time. Sequencing used PBMCs, mostly from graft donor cells, obtained 360 days after TCRalphabeta/CD19-depleted stem cell transplant. All receptors derive from a female patient aged 2-15 years who had a stem cell transplant for congenital amegakaryocytic thrombocytopenia, so the T cells may come from the graft donor.

V usage is TRBV10-3 and J usage is TRBJ2-1, with 8 bases aligning to TRBD2. Germline trimming cut 9 bases from V and 3 bases from J; bases unmatched to any gene: 4. CDR3 length: 13 amino acids. CDR1 ENHRY and CDR2 SYGVKD come from the germline V gene. CDR3 protein: CAIRAGDYNEQFF. The CDR3 DNA reads TGTGCCATAAGAGCGGGAGACTACAATGAGCAGTTCTTC.

This clonotype showed up just a few times. The chain combines TRBV24-1 with TRBJ2-3; D may match TRBD1 or TRBD2 (5 bases each). Germline CDR1 and CDR2: KGHDR and SFDVKD. The length of the CDR3 is 18 residues. V shed 4 bases and J shed 3 bases, with 22 bases lying between them. In nucleotides, the CDR3 is TGTGCCACCAGTGACCCGGGACCCCAGACCTCAACAACAGATACGCAGTATTTT. Protein sequence: CATSDPGPQTSTTDTQYF.

This clonotype was observed a few times. V is TRBV28 and J is TRBJ2-2; no clear D. CDR3 length: 15 residues. Germline lookup yields CDR1 MDHEN and CDR2 SYDVKM. V was shortened by 5 bases and J by 0 bases, with 10 bases between the two germline ends. The CDR3 coding sequence is TGTGCCAGCAGTCAGCACAGAGCGAACACCGGGGAGCTGTTTTTT. Translating it yields CASSQHRANTGELFF.

The chain recombines TRBV10-3 with TRBJ1-5; TRBD1 might be the D (5 bases). In germline, CDR1 is ENHRY, CDR2 SYGVKD. V lost 8 bases and J lost 7, with 18 bases in between. This CDR3 comprises 14 residues. The CDR3 reads CAIAREQGVQPQHF. The CDR3 coding sequence is TGTGCCATCGCCAGGGAGCAAGGGGTGCAGCCCCAGCATTTT.

This clonotype was observed a few times. The chain combines TRBV12-3 or TRBV12-4 with TRBJ1-1; D gene uncertain. The CDR3 is made up of 17 amino acids. V lost 4 bases and J 1 base, leaving 19 bases between the germline ends. The CDR3 DNA reads TGTGCCAGCAGTTATGGTGGGCTCCTTTATTCGAACACTGAAGCTTTCTTT. Translation gives CASSYGGLLYSNTEAFF.

This chain joins TRBV20-1 and TRBJ2-5; a possible D gene is TRBD1 (6 bases). V lost 3 bases and J 6 bases, leaving 17 bases between the germline ends. The CDR3 has 14 amino acids. Germline-derived CDR1 and CDR2 are DFQATT and SNEGSKA (reference sequence). The CDR3 DNA reads as TGCAGTGCTAGGGAGAACACAGGGTGGAAGACCCAGTACTTC. Protein: CSARENTGWKTQYF.

This chain connects TRBV9 to TRBJ1-2; tentatively, D is TRBD1 (6 bases). Germline loops: CDR1 SGDLS, CDR2 YYNGEE. V was pared by 6 bases and J by 8 bases, with 20 bases between. The CDR3 has 14 residues. The CDR3 loop is CASTPLSGGSGYTF. The CDR3 DNA sequence: TGTGCCAGCACCCCGTTATCCGGGGGCTCCGGCTACACCTTC.